A selection of T cell receptor beta chains follows, all from one sample in a study of vaccination effects on CD4 cells after COVID-19. Produced via immunoSEQ multiplex PCR; TCRdb's table is partial and in-frame only. The data contain tens of thousands of clones, around 80% of them singletons. No antigen is known for these receptors. The starting material was CD4+ T cells from PBMCs cultured with a peptide pool, obtained before COVID-19 vaccination. These receptors came from a human donor who had a prior SARS-CoV-2 infection. Each CDR3 is given with its conserved first and last residue. D genes are given only for firm matches. Clone size is given for some rows only: seen once, a few or many times, or a class if the clone is expanded.

>TRBV3-1/TRBV3-2|TRBJ2-7|NA|NA
CASSPAGFYEQYF
TGTGCCAGCAGCCCGGCAGGGTTCTACGAGCAGTACTTC
>TRBV7-2|TRBJ2-1|TRBD2|once
CASSLVLAGGYEQFF
TGTGCCAGCAGCTTAGTACTAGCGGGAGGTTATGAGCAGTTCTTC
>TRBV7-9|TRBJ1-3|NA|NA
CASSLDGSPAGNTIYF
TGTGCCAGCAGCTTAGATGGGAGCCCGGCAGGAAACACCATATATTTT
>TRBV7-2|TRBJ2-1|NA|NA
CASSLDWSYNEQFF
TGTGCCAGCAGCTTAGACTGGTCCTACAATGAGCAGTTCTTC
>TRBV11-3|TRBJ2-1|NA|NA
CASSFGGFQFF
TGTGCCAGCAGCTTCGGTGGATTTCAGTTCTTC
>TRBV4-3|TRBJ2-7|TRBD2|NA
CASSQELLLADIYEQYF
TGCGCCAGCAGCCAAGAGTTGCTACTAGCGGATATCTACGAGCAGTACTTC
>TRBV2|TRBJ1-1|NA|NA
CASSGEVLAFF
TGTGCCAGCAGTGGAGAGGTTTTGGCTTTCTTT
>TRBV19|TRBJ2-1|NA|NA
CASSLQPSSYNEQFF
TGTGCCAGTAGTTTACAGCCAAGCTCCTACAATGAGCAGTTCTTC
>TRBV12-3/TRBV12-4|TRBJ2-5|NA|NA
CASAQAPETQYF
TGTGCCAGTGCACAGGCCCCAGAGACCCAGTACTTC
>TRBV3-1/TRBV3-2|TRBJ1-6|NA|NA
CASSQGHPAPLHF
TGTGCCAGCAGCCAAGGACACCCAGCACCCCTCCACTTT
>TRBV11-2|TRBJ2-2|NA|NA
CASSLSSANTGELFF
TGTGCCAGCAGCTTAAGTAGCGCGAACACCGGGGAGCTGTTTTTT
>TRBV30|TRBJ1-3|NA|NA
CAWSVAGHSGNTIYF
TGTGCCTGGAGTGTAGCAGGCCACTCTGGAAACACCATATATTTT
>TRBV4-2|TRBJ1-1|TRBD1|NA
CASSHIRGTGVPRGRRVNTEAFF
TGTGCCAGCAGCCACATCCGAGGGACAGGGGTTCCAAGGGGACGCCGGGTGAACACTGAAGCTTTCTTT
>TRBV6-5|TRBJ2-1|NA|medium-sized
CASSLVQGSGNEQFF
TGTGCCAGCAGTTTAGTGCAAGGTAGCGGCAATGAGCAGTTCTTC
>TRBV24-1|TRBJ2-5|TRBD1|NA
CATSDLLQGQETQYF
TGTGCCACCAGTGATTTGTTACAGGGGCAAGAGACCCAGTACTTC
>TRBV11-3|TRBJ2-5|NA|NA
CASSLDRAETQYF
TGTGCCAGCAGCTTAGACAGAGCAGAGACCCAGTACTTC
>TRBV7-2|TRBJ1-5|TRBD1|once
CASSARDRGQPQHF
TGTGCCAGCAGCGCCCGGGACAGGGGTCAGCCCCAGCATTTT
>TRBV2|TRBJ1-5|NA|NA
CASSEPSQPQHF
TGTGCCAGCAGTGAACCCAGTCAGCCCCAGCATTTT
>TRBV5-1|TRBJ1-6|TRBD1|few
CASSEGQGAYSPLHF
TGCGCCAGCAGTGAGGGACAGGGGGCTTACTCACCCCTCCACTTT
>TRBV6-1|TRBJ2-1|NA|NA
CASSEDRSSYNEQFF
TGTGCCAGCAGTGAAGACAGGAGCTCCTACAATGAGCAGTTCTTC
>TRBV10-3|TRBJ1-4|NA|NA
CAQIPSPVANEKLFF
TGTGCCCAAATCCCGTCGCCTGTAGCTAATGAAAAACTGTTTTTT
>TRBV2|TRBJ2-4|NA|NA
CASSGRDGAWSAKNIQYF
TGTGCCAGCAGTGGTAGGGACGGGGCTTGGTCCGCCAAAAACATTCAGTACTTC
>TRBV3-1/TRBV3-2|TRBJ2-5|NA|once
CASSQAQGLETQYF
TGTGCCAGCAGCCAAGCCCAGGGACTGGAGACCCAGTACTTC
>TRBV4-2|TRBJ2-7|TRBD1|NA
CASSQGAGGVYEQYF
TGTGCCAGCAGCCAAGGGGCAGGGGGAGTCTACGAGCAGTACTTC
>TRBV15|TRBJ2-7|NA|NA
CATSRDFSDPYEQYF
TGTGCCACCAGCAGAGACTTTTCGGACCCCTACGAGCAGTACTTC
>TRBV7-2|TRBJ2-1|NA|NA
CASSLQASFGEQFF
TGTGCCAGCAGCCTCCAAGCTAGTTTTGGCGAGCAGTTCTTC
>TRBV19|TRBJ2-1|TRBD2|NA
CASSRLAGGSYNEQFF
TGTGCCAGTAGCCGCCTAGCGGGAGGTTCCTACAATGAGCAGTTCTTC
>TRBV15|TRBJ2-1|TRBD2|NA
CATRVWSGDNEQFF
TGTGCCACCAGAGTCTGGAGCGGGGACAATGAGCAGTTCTTC
>TRBV6-5|TRBJ2-1|NA|NA
CASRTGNPFNEQFF
TGTGCCAGCAGGACAGGAAACCCCTTCAATGAGCAGTTCTTC
>TRBV21-1|TRBJ1-4|NA|NA
CASSKLYGAIDNEKLFF
TGTGCCAGCAGCAAATTATACGGCGCAATAGATAATGAAAAACTGTTTTTT
>TRBV6-6|TRBJ1-4|NA|few
CASSYGRTATNEKLFF
TGTGCCAGCAGTTACGGTCGGACAGCAACTAATGAAAAACTGTTTTTT
>TRBV9|TRBJ2-2|NA|NA
CASSSGPGTRGELFF
TGTGCCAGCAGCTCCGGTCCAGGGACTCGTGGGGAGCTGTTTTTT
>TRBV5-1|TRBJ2-7|NA|few
CASRRDSYEQYF
TGCGCCAGCAGGCGGGACTCCTACGAGCAGTACTTC
>TRBV11-2|TRBJ2-7|TRBD2|once
CASSGHWRGIPYEQYF
TGTGCCAGCAGCGGCCACTGGCGGGGGATACCCTACGAGCAGTACTTC
>TRBV9|TRBJ2-5|NA|NA
CASSVAASGETQYF
TGTGCCAGCAGCGTAGCGGCCTCCGGGGAGACCCAGTACTTC
>TRBV10-3|TRBJ1-3|NA|NA
CAIRPDSLRKGNTIYF
TGTGCCATCCGACCTGACAGCCTACGCAAAGGAAACACCATATATTTT
>TRBV11-1|TRBJ2-2|NA|NA
CASSFPGRTGELFF
TGTGCCAGCAGCTTTCCGGGCCGCACCGGGGAGCTGTTTTTT
>TRBV14|TRBJ2-1|NA|few
CASSQEQRVTYNEQFF
TGTGCCAGCAGCCAAGAGCAGCGGGTTACTTACAATGAGCAGTTCTTC
>TRBV27|TRBJ2-7|NA|NA
CASSPGQVDGRHEQYF
TGTGCCAGCAGTCCAGGGCAGGTGGACGGTCGCCACGAGCAGTACTTC
>TRBV7-3|TRBJ2-1|TRBD2|NA
CASSSLAGGYNEQFF
TGTGCCAGCAGCTCATTAGCGGGAGGGTACAATGAGCAGTTCTTC
>TRBV19|TRBJ1-1|NA|NA
CASSIDTNTEAFF
TGTGCCAGTAGTATAGACACGAACACTGAAGCTTTCTTT
>TRBV10-1|TRBJ2-7|TRBD2|NA
CASSEGRGGLWEQYF
TGCGCCAGCAGTGAGGGCCGGGGGGGCCTATGGGAGCAGTACTTC
>TRBV6-2/TRBV6-3|TRBJ2-1|NA|NA
CASSRWGITNEQFF
TGTGCCAGCAGTCGATGGGGAATAACCAATGAGCAGTTCTTC
>TRBV7-3|TRBJ2-3|NA|few
CASSPYGGAGGTDTQYF
TGTGCCAGCAGCCCCTATGGGGGGGCAGGGGGCACAGATACGCAGTATTTT
>TRBV9|TRBJ2-7|TRBD2|NA
CASSVGAGFYEQYF
TGTGCCAGCAGCGTAGGAGCGGGGTTTTACGAGCAGTACTTC
>TRBV18|TRBJ2-1|TRBD2|NA
CASSPGLAVNNEQFF
TGTGCCAGCTCACCGGGACTAGCGGTAAACAATGAGCAGTTCTTC
>TRBV6-5|TRBJ2-5|NA|NA
CASSQDFQETQYF
TGTGCCAGCAGCCAGGATTTCCAAGAGACCCAGTACTTC
>TRBV6-5|TRBJ1-5|NA|NA
CASRPRVGGPQHF
TGTGCCAGCAGACCGCGCGTGGGTGGGCCCCAGCATTTT
>TRBV19|TRBJ1-5|TRBD1|NA
CASSRTGGGQPQHF
TGTGCCAGTAGTCGAACAGGGGGCGGTCAGCCCCAGCATTTT
>TRBV18|TRBJ1-6|NA|NA
CASSGPVGNSPLHF
TGTGCCAGCTCTGGTCCAGTCGGAAATTCACCCCTCCACTTT
>TRBV4-3|TRBJ1-1|NA|NA
CASSQEWGQGLIRAFF
TGCGCCAGCAGCCAAGAGTGGGGCCAGGGCCTAATTAGAGCTTTCTTT
>TRBV11-2|TRBJ2-5|TRBD1|NA
CASSGQGQTIGTQYF
TGTGCCAGCAGCGGACAGGGACAGACAATCGGGACCCAGTACTTC
>TRBV6-6|TRBJ2-1|TRBD1|NA
CASSYSWTGGMGEQFF
TGTGCCAGCAGTTACTCGTGGACAGGGGGCATGGGTGAGCAGTTCTTC
>TRBV2|TRBJ2-3|NA|NA
CASSDLQGLTDTQYF
TGTGCCAGCAGTGACTTACAGGGATTGACAGATACGCAGTATTTT